This T cell receptor beta chain stems from a study of T-cell memory formation after mild COVID-19. Findings and caveats of the study: CD4+ contracting clones lay mainly in CM and EM, CD8+ ones in EMRA. Some SARS-CoV-2-responding clones were already detected in memory before infection.

Remarks on this clonotype: What it binds is not known.

Each CDR3 protein is one row after TCRdb ran MiXCR on the 5' RACE reads. The table has tens of thousands of distinct CDR3 sequences, more than 9% seen once; the top ten hold under 30%. Germline CDR1 reads SNHLY; CDR2 reads FYNNEI. This CDR3 has 14 amino acids. The ends lost 10 bases at V and 4 bases at J; junction bases unmatched: 11. The TCR comes from a man between 18 and 35 years old who had mild COVID-19 (a few samples of this study predate the infection). Cell type and time point are not known. The material sequenced was PBMCs or a T cell subset sorted from them (not recorded which). This rearrangement joins TRBV2 to TRBJ2-5; 8 bases match TRBD1. The CDR3 loop is CATRGTDRGETQYF. DNA of the CDR3: TGTGCCACCCGGGGTACCGACAGGGGAGAGACCCAGTACTTC.